Given below is one T cell receptor beta chain in context. These data come from a study of blood T cell repertoires in COVID-19. Turning to the study itself: T cells, B-cell-depleted T cells, or PBMCs provided the cDNA or gDNA that served as material.

TCRdb's table, derived via immunoSEQ multiplex PCR, lists solely in-frame clones and lacks some. The profile covers over 110,000 clones, with roughly three quarters appearing a single time and more than 1.5% taken by the ten largest. Germline V gene lookup returns CDR1 ENHRY and CDR2 SYGVKD. V lost 0 bases to trimming and J lost 7 bases; unmatched junction nucleotides: 9. The CDR3 has 16 amino acids. The sequence came from a woman aged 55-70 years with acute or convalescent COVID-19. Material: peripheral blood. The rearrangement links TRBV10-3 to TRBJ2-1; 7 positions agree with TRBD2. The CDR3 here is CAISESTSAGLNEQFF. CDR3 nucleotide sequence: TGTGCCATCAGTGAGTCTACGTCAGCGGGGCTTAATGAGCAGTTCTTC.